The rows below give T cell receptor beta chains drawn from one sample of a study of control samples from healthy donors and cancer patients. The table came from immunoSEQ multiplex PCR; TCRdb's copy has only in-frame clones and leaves some out. The repertoire consists of about 100,000 clones, with more than 85% occurring once and the leading ten covering 15% to 20%. The sequenced sample consisted of blood. The receptors shown here come from a woman between 45 and 65 years old in good health. Each CDR3 is given with its conserved first and last residue. D genes are given only for firm matches. A clone size is listed for some rows: how often the clone was seen (once, few, many), or a class if it is expanded.

j_gene,abundance,d_gene,v_gene,CDR3nt,CDR3aa
TRBJ2-5,-,-,TRBV5-1,TGCGCCAGCAGCTCGAGGGGCTCCGAGGAGACCCAGTACTTC,CASSSRGSEETQYF
TRBJ2-3,-,TRBD2,TRBV14,TGTGCCAGCAGCCAAAAACCCCCGGGACTAGCGGGTCCTAGCACAGATACGCAGTATTTT,CASSQKPPGLAGPSTDTQYF
TRBJ2-7,-,-,TRBV30,TGTGCCTGGACTCGGGGCGTTGTCCACGAGCAGTACTTC,CAWTRGVVHEQYF
TRBJ1-6,-,-,TRBV27,TGTGCCAGCAGGCGGAACCTCAATTCACCCCTCCACTTT,CASRRNLNSPLHF
TRBJ2-3,-,TRBD2,TRBV13,TGTGCCAGCAGCCAGCCTAGCGGGCCGAGCACAGATACGCAGTATTTT,CASSQPSGPSTDTQYF
TRBJ2-7,once,-,TRBV3-1/TRBV3-2,TGTGCCAGCAGCCAACGACTGGCCGCCTACGAGCAGTACTTC,CASSQRLAAYEQYF
TRBJ1-2,once,-,TRBV12-3/TRBV12-4,TGTGCCAGCAGTTTCGGGCAGGGCGAGGGCTACACCTTC,CASSFGQGEGYTF
TRBJ2-2,few,-,TRBV6-5,TGTGCCAGCAGCACGATGAACACCGGGGAGCTGTTTTTT,CASSTMNTGELFF
TRBJ2-1,-,TRBD2,TRBV11-3,TGTGCCAGCAGCCCCGGACTAGCGGGAGGGTTCTCCTACAATGAGCAGTTCTTC,CASSPGLAGGFSYNEQFF
TRBJ2-3,-,-,TRBV7-3,TGTGCCAGCAGCTCCTCCCGGGGAGATACGCAGTATTTT,CASSSSRGDTQYF
TRBJ2-5,-,TRBD1,TRBV7-2,TGTGCCAGCAGCCCAGTCCCGGGACAGGGTTCGACGTACTTC,CASSPVPGQGSTYF